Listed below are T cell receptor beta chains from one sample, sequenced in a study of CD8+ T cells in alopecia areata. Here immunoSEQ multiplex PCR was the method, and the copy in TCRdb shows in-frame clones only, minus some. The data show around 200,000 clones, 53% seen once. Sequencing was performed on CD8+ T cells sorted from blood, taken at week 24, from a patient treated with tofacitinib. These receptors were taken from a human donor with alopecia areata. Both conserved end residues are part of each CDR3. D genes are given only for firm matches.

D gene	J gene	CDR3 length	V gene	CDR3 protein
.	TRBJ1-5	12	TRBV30	CAWSLPNQPQHF
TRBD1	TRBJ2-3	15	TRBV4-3	CASSQARQGIGTQYF
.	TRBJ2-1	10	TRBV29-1	CSARGAEQFF
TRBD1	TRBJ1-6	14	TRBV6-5	CASSSGTESSPLHF
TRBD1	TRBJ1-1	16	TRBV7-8	CASSLGAGGWNTEAFF
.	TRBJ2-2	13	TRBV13	CASSRADTGELFF
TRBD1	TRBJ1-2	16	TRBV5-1	CASSYYRTGAFYGYTF
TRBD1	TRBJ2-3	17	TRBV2	CASSVVHRGRLTDTQYF
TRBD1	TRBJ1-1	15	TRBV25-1	CASRAGRQGYTEAFF
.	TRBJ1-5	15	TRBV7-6	CASSLGGRVNQPQHF
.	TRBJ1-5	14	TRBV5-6	CASSLGAGGQPQHF
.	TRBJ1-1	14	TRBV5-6	CASSLGPMNTEAFF
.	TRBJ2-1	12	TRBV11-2	CASSREGFRQFF
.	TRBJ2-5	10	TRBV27	CASSNGTQYF
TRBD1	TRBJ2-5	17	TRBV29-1	CSVEETGAIMYQETQYF
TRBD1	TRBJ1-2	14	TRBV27	CASSGGGVNYGYTF
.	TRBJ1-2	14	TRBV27	CASSVLGAGYGYTF
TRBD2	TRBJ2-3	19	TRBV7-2	CASSLSGTSGVLATDTQYF
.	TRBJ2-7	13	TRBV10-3	CAITSTDSYEQYF
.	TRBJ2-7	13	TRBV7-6	CASSLAAGDEQYF
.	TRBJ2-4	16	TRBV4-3	CASSQQGEGVENIQYF
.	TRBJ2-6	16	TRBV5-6	CASSPQGQGGANVLTF
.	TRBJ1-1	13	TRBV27	CASRQGGNTEAFF
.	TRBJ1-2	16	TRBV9	CASSVGRSNSNYGYTF
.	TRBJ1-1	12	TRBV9	CASSHVGREAFF
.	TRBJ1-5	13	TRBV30	CAWSTAGDQPQHF
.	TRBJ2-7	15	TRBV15	CATSFLGEGVDEQYF
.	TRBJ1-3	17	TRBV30	CAWSLPPPGSSGNTIYF
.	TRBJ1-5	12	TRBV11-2	CASSSLNQPQHF
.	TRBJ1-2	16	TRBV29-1	CSVEASMSLGDYGYTF
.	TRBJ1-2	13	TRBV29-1	CSVEMRAAYGYTF
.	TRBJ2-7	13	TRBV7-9	CASSPGTSYEQYF
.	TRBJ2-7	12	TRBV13	CASSFGGREQYF
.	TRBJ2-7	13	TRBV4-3	CASSQGLEYEQYF
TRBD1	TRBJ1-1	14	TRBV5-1	CASSLTGENTEAFF
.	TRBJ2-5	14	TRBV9	CASSGHRDQETQYF
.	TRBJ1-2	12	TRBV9	CASGGVYMGYTF
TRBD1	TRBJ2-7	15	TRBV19	CASRPRTGTSVEQYF
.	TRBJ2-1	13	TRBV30	CAQGRSSYNEQFF
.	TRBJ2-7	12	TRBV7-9	CASSLSPYEQYF